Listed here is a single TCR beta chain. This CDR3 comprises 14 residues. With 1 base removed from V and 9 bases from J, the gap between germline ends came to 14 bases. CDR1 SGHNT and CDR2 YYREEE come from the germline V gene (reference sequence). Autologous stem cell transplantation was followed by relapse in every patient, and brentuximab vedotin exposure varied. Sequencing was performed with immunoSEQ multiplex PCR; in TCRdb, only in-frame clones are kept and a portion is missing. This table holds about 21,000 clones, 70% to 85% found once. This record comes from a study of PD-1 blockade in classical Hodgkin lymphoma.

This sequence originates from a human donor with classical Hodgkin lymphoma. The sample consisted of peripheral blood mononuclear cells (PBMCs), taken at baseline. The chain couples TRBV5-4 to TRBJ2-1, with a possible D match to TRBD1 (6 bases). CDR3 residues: CASSLLTGRTEQFF. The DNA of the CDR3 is TGTGCCAGCAGCTTGTTAACAGGGCGTACTGAGCAGTTCTTC.